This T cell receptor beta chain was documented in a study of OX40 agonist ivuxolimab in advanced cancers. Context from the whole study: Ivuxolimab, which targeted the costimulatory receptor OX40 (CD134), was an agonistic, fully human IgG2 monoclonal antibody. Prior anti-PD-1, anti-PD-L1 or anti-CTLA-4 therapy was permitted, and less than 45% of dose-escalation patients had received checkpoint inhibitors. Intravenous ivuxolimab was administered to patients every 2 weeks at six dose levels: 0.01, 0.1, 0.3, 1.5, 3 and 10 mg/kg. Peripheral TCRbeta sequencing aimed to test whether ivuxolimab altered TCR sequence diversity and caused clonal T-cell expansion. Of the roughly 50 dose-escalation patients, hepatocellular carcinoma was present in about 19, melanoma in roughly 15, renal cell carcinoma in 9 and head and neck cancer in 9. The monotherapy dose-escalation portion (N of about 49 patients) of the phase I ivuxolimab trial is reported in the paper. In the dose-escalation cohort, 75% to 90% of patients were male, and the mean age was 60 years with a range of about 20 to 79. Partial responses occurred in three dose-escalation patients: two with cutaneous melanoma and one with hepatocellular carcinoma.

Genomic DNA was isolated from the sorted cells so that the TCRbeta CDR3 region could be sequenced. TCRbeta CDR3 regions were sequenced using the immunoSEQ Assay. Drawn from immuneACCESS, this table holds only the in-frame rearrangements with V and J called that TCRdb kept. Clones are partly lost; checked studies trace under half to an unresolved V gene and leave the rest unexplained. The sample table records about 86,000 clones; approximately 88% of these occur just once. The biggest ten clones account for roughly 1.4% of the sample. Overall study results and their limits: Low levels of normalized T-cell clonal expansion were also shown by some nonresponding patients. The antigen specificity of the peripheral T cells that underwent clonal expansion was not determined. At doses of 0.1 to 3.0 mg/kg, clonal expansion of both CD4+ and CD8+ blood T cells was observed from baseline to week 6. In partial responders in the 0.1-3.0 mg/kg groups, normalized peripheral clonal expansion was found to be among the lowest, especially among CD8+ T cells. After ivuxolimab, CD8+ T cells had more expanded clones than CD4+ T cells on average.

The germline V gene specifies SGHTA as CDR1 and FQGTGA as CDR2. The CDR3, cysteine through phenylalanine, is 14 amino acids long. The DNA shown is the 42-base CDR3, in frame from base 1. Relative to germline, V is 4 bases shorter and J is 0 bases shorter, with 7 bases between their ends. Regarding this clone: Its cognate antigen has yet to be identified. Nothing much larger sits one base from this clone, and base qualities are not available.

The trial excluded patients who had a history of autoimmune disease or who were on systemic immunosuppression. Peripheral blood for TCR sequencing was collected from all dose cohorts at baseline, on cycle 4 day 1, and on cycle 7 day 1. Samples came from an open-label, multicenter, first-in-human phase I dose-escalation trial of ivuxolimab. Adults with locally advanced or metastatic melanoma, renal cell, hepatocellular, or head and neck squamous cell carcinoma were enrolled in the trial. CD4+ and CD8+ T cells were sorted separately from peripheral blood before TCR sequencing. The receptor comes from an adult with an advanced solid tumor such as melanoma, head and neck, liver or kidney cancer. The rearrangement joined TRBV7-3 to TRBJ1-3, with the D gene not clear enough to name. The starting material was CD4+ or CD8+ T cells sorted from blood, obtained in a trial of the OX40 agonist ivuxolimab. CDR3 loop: CASSSSASGNTIYF. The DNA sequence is TGTGCCAGCAGCTCGTCAGCCTCTGGAAACACCATATATTTT.